These T cell receptor beta chains were read from a single sample in a study of cytomegalovirus exposure and HLA in healthy donors. Produced via immunoSEQ multiplex PCR; TCRdb's table is partial and in-frame only. The sample holds 150,000 to 200,000 clones, about 81% seen once. The sample taken for sequencing was PBMCs. The receptors shown here come from a man between 18 and 29 years old in good health and CMV-seronegative. Each CDR3 is given without its conserved first and last residue.

j_call v_call cdr3_length cdr3_aa
TRBJ1-1 TRBV6-1 11 ASSEWDRSEAF
TRBJ2-6 TRBV9 13 ASTRQDSGANVLT
TRBJ2-7 TRBV7-2 11 ASSPDRGYEQY
TRBJ2-1 TRBV28 14 ASSPGLAGARNEQF
TRBJ2-7 TRBV18 10 ASSRRLYEQY
TRBJ2-2 TRBV11-3 13 ASSLGTGGPGELF
TRBJ2-3 TRBV28 9 ASRAVDTQY
TRBJ2-5 TRBV4-1 13 ASSQLQDRGETQY
TRBJ2-2 TRBV6-1 12 ASIRSGGTGELF
TRBJ2-1 TRBV7-9 13 ASSPGLAAYNEQF
TRBJ1-2 TRBV6-1 10 ASSASRDGYT
TRBJ2-5 TRBV4-3 14 ASSPWDRKGQETQY
TRBJ2-5 TRBV7-2 12 ASSRRTGEETQY
TRBJ2-1 TRBV7-3 17 ASSLIPSGRASSYNEQF
TRBJ2-1 TRBV5-1 17 ASSLAIAGGPTTYNEQF
TRBJ1-1 TRBV6-6 11 ASRGQAEPEAF
TRBJ2-5 TRBV19 12 ASSRRSGPETQY
TRBJ1-2 TRBV2 14 ASSGRGKGANYGYT
TRBJ2-7 TRBV9 10 ASSLHTSEQY
TRBJ2-7 TRBV6-5 11 ASSYSSLNEQY
TRBJ2-3 TRBV6-5 14 ASSYTPGLNTDTQY
TRBJ1-2 TRBV9 13 ASSVGPTGDYGYT
TRBJ2-5 TRBV9 13 ASSVSAGTEETQY
TRBJ2-3 TRBV9 14 ASSVGSGGATDTQY
TRBJ2-3 TRBV5-1 13 ASSAFSGDTDTQY
TRBJ2-1 TRBV16 14 ASNQSAVLAGGGQF
TRBJ2-7 TRBV4-1 15 ASSQDGPGTGRYEQY
TRBJ2-3 TRBV4-2 15 ASSQARLVGGKDTQY
TRBJ2-1 TRBV7-9 12 ASSLGGPYNEQF
TRBJ1-1 TRBV19 13 ASSIGTVGNTEAF
TRBJ2-3 TRBV6-5 14 ASSYGSGGSTDTQY
TRBJ1-1 TRBV10-3 14 AISESLQGKLGEAF
TRBJ1-2 TRBV18 12 ASSPRQGDYGYT
TRBJ1-5 TRBV15 13 ATSRDIGGRQPQH
TRBJ2-7 TRBV5-4 14 ASSLGGPIGTYEQY
TRBJ1-4 TRBV7-9 12 ASSTQQGTGKLF
TRBJ2-3 TRBV4-3 12 ASSQVWPPDTQY
TRBJ1-5 TRBV28 13 ASSLDGRANQPQH
TRBJ2-1 TRBV5-1 14 ASSLELVGDYNEQF
TRBJ1-2 TRBV4-1 14 ASSQDYGQGGYGYT
TRBJ2-2 TRBV12-5 15 ASGLVIRGGNTGELF
TRBJ2-4 TRBV7-9 13 ASSLAYRGHGIQY
TRBJ2-7 TRBV7-9 14 SSSSPRDRLSDEQY
TRBJ2-1 TRBV28 12 ASSLAGGHYEQF
TRBJ1-4 TRBV7-9 15 ASSRPRAAATNEKLF
TRBJ1-3 TRBV7-9 15 ASSPSDLGWTGNTIY
TRBJ2-3 TRBV28 16 ASSLVAGTAESTDTQY
TRBJ2-7 TRBV6-6 12 ASKGTGDSYEQY
TRBJ2-2 TRBV27 14 ATSYRTGSGSGELF
TRBJ2-1 TRBV4-3 13 ASSPDRGSYNEQF
TRBJ2-7 TRBV28 12 ASSLGGRLYEQY
TRBJ2-7 TRBV19 13 ASSGPGGRTYEQY
NA TRBV10-3 12 AAKPSGRSYEQY
TRBJ1-1 TRBV11-3 12 ASSLDGEEGEAF
TRBJ2-7 TRBV7-2 13 ASSIRAGGPYEQY
TRBJ1-2 TRBV6-4 11 ASSDWGDGGYT
TRBJ2-1 TRBV6-4 12 ASSAAGDYNEQF
TRBJ2-7 TRBV7-2 15 ASSSQGGEGFAYEQY